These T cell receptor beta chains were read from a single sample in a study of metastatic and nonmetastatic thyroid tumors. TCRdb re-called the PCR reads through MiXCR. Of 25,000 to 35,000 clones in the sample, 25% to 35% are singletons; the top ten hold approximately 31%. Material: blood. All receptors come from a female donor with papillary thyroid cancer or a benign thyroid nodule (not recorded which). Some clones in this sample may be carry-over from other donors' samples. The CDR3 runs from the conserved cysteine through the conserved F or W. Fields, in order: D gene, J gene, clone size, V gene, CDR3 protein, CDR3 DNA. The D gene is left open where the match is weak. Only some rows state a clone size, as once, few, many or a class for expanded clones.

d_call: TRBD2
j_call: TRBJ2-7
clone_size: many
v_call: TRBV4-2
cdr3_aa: CASSSNPSGSSEQYF
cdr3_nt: TGTGCCAGCAGCTCCAACCCTAGCGGGAGTAGCGAGCAGTACTTC

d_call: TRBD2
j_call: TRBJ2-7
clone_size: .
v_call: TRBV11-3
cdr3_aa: CASSLGTSGTYEQYF
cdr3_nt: TGTGCCAGCAGCTTAGGGACTAGCGGAACCTACGAGCAGTACTTC

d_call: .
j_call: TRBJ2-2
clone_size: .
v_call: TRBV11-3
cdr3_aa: CASSLDNGGGELFF
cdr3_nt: TGTGCCAGCAGCTTAGATAATGGAGGCGGGGAGCTGTTTTTT

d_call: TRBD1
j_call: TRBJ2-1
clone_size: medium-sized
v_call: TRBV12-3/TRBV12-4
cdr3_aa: CASSKDRGRVNEQFF
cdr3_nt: TGTGCCAGCAGCAAGGACAGGGGGCGCGTCAATGAGCAGTTCTTC

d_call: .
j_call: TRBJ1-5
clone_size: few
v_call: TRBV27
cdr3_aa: CASSLSSWSRPQHF
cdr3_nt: TGTGCCAGCAGTTTATCGTCTTGGTCGCGGCCCCAGCATTTT

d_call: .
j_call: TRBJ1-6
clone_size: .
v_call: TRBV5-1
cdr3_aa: CASSLGTSNNSPLHF
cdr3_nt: TGCGCCAGCAGCTTGGGAACAAGCAACAATTCACCCCTCCACTTT

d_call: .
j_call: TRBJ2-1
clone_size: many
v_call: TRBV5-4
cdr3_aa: CASSLNQGSYNEQFF
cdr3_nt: TGTGCCAGCAGCTTGAATCAGGGTTCCTACAATGAGCAGTTCTTC

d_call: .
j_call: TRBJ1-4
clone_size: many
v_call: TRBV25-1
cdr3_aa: CASSEYPRGGEKLFF
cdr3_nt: TGTGCCAGCAGTGAATATCCCAGGGGTGGTGAAAAACTGTTTTTT

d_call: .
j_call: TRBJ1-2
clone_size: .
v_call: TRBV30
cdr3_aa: CAWSGGEGYTF
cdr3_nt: TGTGCCTGGTCAGGAGGGGAAGGCTACACCTTC

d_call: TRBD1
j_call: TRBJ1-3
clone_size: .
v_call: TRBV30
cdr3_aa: CAWSPTGSGNTIYF
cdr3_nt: TGTGCCTGGAGTCCGACAGGGAGTGGAAACACCATATATTTT

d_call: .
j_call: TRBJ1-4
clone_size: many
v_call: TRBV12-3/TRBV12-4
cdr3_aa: CASSRRRGDEKLFF
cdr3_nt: TGTGCCAGCAGCCGACGTAGGGGGGATGAAAAACTGTTTTTT

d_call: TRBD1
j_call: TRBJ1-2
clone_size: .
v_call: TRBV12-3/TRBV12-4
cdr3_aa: CASSPPTGLDYGYTF
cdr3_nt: TGTGCCAGCAGTCCACCGACAGGGCTTGACTATGGCTACACCTTC

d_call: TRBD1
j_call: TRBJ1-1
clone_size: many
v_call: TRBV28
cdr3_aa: CASSSPSTGGRFHAEAFF
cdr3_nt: TGTGCCAGCAGTTCCCCCTCGACAGGGGGCAGGTTTCACGCTGAAGCTTTCTTT

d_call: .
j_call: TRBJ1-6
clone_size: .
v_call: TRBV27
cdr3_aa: CASSYSTALGDSPLHF
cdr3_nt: TGTGCCAGCAGTTATTCTACCGCCCTGGGGGATTCACCCCTCCACTTT

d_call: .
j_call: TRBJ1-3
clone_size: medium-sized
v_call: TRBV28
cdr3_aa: CASSTLGAGGNTIYF
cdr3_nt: TGTGCCAGCAGTACCTTGGGGGCAGGTGGAAACACCATATATTTT

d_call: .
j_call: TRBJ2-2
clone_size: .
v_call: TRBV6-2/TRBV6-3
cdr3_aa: CASRYRGAGGGTGELFF
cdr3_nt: TGTGCCAGCAGATACCGTGGGGCAGGGGGAGGCACCGGGGAGCTGTTTTTT

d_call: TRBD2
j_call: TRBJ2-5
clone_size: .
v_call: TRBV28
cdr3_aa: CASRPGGEETQYF
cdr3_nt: TGTGCCAGCAGACCCGGGGGGGAAGAGACCCAGTACTTC

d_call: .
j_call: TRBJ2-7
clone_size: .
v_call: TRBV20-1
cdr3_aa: CSASRTIWPYYEQYF
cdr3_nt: TGCAGTGCTAGCCGGACTATCTGGCCCTACTACGAGCAGTACTTC

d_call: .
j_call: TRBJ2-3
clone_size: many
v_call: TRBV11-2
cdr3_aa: CASSSGVAGSTDTQYF
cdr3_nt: TGTGCCAGCAGCTCGGGGGTGGCGGGGTCCACAGATACGCAGTATTTT

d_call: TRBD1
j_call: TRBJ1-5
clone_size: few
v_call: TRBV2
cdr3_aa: CASRPGTGSYQPQHF
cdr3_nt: TGTGCCAGCAGGCCCGGGACAGGGAGCTATCAGCCCCAGCATTTT

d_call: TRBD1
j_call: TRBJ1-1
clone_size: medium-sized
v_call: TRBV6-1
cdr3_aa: CASIRITGGTEAFF
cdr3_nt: TGTGCCAGCATCCGAATTACAGGGGGCACTGAAGCTTTCTTT

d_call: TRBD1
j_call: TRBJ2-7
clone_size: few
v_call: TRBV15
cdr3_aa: CATSIDRGREQYF
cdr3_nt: TGTGCCACCAGCATAGACAGGGGTCGAGAGCAGTACTTC

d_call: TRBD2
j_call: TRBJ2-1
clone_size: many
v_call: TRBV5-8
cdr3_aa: CASSLVRGYNEQFF
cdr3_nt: TGTGCCAGCAGCTTGGTGCGGGGGTACAATGAGCAGTTCTTC

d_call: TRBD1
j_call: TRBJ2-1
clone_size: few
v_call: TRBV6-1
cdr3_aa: CASSGDRFGNEQFF
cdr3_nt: TGTGCCAGCAGTGGGGACAGGTTCGGCAATGAGCAGTTCTTC

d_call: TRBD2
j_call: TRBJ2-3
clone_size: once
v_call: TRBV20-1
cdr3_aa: CSARVHGRAISDTQYF
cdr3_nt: TGCAGTGCTAGAGTTCACGGGAGGGCCATTTCAGATACGCAGTATTTT

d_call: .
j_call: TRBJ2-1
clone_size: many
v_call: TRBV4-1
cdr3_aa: CASSAGSSYNEQFF
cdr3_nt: TGCGCCAGCTCGGCAGGGAGCTCCTACAATGAGCAGTTCTTC

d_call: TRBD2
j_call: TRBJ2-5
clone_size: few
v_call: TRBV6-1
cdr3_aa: CASSRGLAGTETQYF
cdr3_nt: TGTGCCAGCAGTCGGGGACTAGCGGGGACTGAGACCCAGTACTTC

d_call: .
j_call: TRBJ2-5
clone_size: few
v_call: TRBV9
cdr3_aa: CASSLGGLETQYF
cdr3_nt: TGTGCCAGCAGCCTCGGGGGGCTTGAGACCCAGTACTTC

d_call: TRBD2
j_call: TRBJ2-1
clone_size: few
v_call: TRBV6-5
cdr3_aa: CASSYSLPSGVYNEQFF
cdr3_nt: TGTGCCAGCAGTTACTCGCTCCCTAGCGGGGTCTACAATGAGCAGTTCTTC

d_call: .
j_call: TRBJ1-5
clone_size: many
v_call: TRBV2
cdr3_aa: CASSGATLGVGNQPQHF
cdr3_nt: TGTGCCAGCAGTGGAGCCACACTAGGGGTGGGCAATCAGCCCCAGCATTTT

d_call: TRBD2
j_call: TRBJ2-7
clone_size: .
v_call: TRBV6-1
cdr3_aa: CASRIAGVVSEQYF
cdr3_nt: TGTGCCAGCAGGATAGCGGGAGTTGTGAGCGAGCAGTACTTC

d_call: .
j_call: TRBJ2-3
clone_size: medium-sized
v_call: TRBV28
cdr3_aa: CASSFLSGTDTQYF
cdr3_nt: TGTGCCAGCAGTTTCCTGTCGGGCACAGATACGCAGTATTTT

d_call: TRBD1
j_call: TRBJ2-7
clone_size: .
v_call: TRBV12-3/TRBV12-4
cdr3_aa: CASSSRQGAGYEQYF
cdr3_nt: TGTGCCAGCAGCAGTAGACAGGGGGCGGGTTACGAGCAGTACTTC

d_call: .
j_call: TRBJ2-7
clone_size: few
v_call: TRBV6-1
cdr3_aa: CASSRGANEQYF
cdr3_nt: TGTGCCAGCAGCCGCGGGGCCAACGAGCAGTACTTC

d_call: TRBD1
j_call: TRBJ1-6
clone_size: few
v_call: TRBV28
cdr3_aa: CASSLGQAYNSPLHF
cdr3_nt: TGTGCCAGCAGTTTAGGACAGGCCTATAATTCACCCCTCCACTTT

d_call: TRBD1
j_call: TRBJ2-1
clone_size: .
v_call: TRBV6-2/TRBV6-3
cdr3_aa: CASSYSPTGGLYNEQFF
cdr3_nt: TGTGCCAGCAGTTACTCCCCAACAGGGGGACTTTACAATGAGCAGTTCTTC

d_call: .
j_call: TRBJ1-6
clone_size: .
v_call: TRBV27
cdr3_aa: CASSLIGTPGHF
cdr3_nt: TGTGCCAGCAGTTTAATCGGGACCCCCGGGCACTTT

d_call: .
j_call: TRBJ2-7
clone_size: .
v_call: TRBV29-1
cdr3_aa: CSVVLMKDSYEQYF
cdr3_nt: TGCAGCGTTGTTTTGATGAAGGACTCCTACGAGCAGTACTTC

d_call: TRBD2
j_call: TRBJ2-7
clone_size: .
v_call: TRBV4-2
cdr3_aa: CASSQRGGDGPYEQYF
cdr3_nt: TGTGCCAGCAGCCAGAGGGGAGGGGACGGACCCTACGAGCAGTACTTC

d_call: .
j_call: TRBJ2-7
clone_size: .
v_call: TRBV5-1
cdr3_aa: CASSHDSYEQYF
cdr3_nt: TGCGCCAGCAGCCATGACTCCTACGAGCAGTACTTC

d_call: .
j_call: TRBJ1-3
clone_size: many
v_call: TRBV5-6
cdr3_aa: CASSLLSGNTIYF
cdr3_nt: TGTGCCAGCAGCTTGTTGTCCGGAAACACCATATATTTT

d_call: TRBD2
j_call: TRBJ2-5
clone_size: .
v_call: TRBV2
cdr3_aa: CASSETSGRKTQYF
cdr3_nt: TGTGCCAGCAGTGAGACTAGCGGGCGGAAGACCCAGTACTTC

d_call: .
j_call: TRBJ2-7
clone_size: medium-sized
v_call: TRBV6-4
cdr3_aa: CASSDSQGPPAYEQYF
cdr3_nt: TGTGCCAGCAGTGACTCGCAGGGACCACCTGCCTACGAGCAGTACTTC

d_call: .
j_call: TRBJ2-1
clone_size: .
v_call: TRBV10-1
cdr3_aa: CASSVSLSEQFF
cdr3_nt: TGCGCCAGCAGTGTATCGCTCAGTGAGCAGTTCTTC

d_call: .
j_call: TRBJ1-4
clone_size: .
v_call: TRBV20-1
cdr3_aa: CSARGHKGDNEKLFF
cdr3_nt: TGCAGTGCTAGGGGACATAAAGGAGATAATGAAAAACTGTTTTTT

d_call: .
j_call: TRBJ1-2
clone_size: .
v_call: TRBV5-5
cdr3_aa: CASSRTGPYGYTF
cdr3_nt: TGTGCCAGCAGCCGAACAGGGCCCTATGGCTACACCTTC

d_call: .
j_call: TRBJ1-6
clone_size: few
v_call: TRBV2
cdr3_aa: CASSPWSHEDSPLHF
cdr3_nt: TGTGCCAGCAGTCCGTGGTCCCACGAGGATTCACCCCTCCACTTT

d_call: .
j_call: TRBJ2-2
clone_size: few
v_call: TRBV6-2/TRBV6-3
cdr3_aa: CASSSSTAANTGELFF
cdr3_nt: TGTGCCAGCAGTTCCTCGACAGCCGCGAACACCGGGGAGCTGTTTTTT

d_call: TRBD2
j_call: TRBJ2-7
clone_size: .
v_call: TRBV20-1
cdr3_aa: CSARVAGIEAYEQYF
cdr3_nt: TGCAGTGCTAGAGTAGCGGGGATAGAAGCCTACGAGCAGTACTTC

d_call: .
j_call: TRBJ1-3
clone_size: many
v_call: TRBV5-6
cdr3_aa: CASSYLGFPGNTIYF
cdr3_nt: TGTGCCAGCAGCTACCTAGGGTTTCCTGGAAACACCATATATTTT